This is a list of T cell receptor beta chains from one sample in a study of T-cell memory formation after mild COVID-19. TCRdb re-called the 5' RACE reads through MiXCR, storing one row per CDR3 protein. The profile shows 120,000 to 150,000 distinct CDR3 sequences, 15% to 20% of them singletons. Sequencing was done on a sample of PBMCs or a T cell subset sorted from them (not recorded which). These receptor sequences come from an adult woman who had mild COVID-19 (a few samples of this study predate the infection). Cell type and time point are not known. The CDR3 runs from the conserved cysteine through the conserved F or W.

j_call | v_call | cdr3_aa
TRBJ2-5 | TRBV2 | CASSGSGGAEETQYF
TRBJ1-1 | TRBV29-1 | CSARGAGNTEAFF
TRBJ2-1 | TRBV5-1 | CASSSYGTTGLGSYNEQFF
TRBJ2-3 | TRBV20-1 | CSAGRGVGTDTQYF
TRBJ1-1 | TRBV20-1 | CSAYGNTEAFF
TRBJ2-2 | TRBV6-5 | CATSATANTGELFF
TRBJ1-3 | TRBV7-9 | CASSGESSLPGNTIYF
TRBJ1-6 | TRBV2 | CASQQTENSPLHF
TRBJ2-5 | TRBV20-1 | CSARDSRGRQETQYF
TRBJ2-3 | TRBV5-1 | CASSFYGGDVTDTQYF
TRBJ1-2 | TRBV18 | CASSPPGRGQSLGGGYTF
TRBJ2-7 | TRBV18 | CASSPRQEAEQYF
TRBJ2-5 | TRBV5-1 | CASSPGQPQETQYF
TRBJ1-2 | TRBV12-3/TRBV12-4 | CASTSSGRIYGYTF
TRBJ1-1 | TRBV7-6 | CASASGANTEAFF
TRBJ2-6 | TRBV20-1 | CSADRRNSGANVLTF
TRBJ1-1 | TRBV4-1 | CASSQDRREFF
TRBJ2-5 | TRBV6-5 | CASRKTIGRSVQETQYF
TRBJ1-1 | TRBV4-2 | CASSQDEGAEGTEAFF
TRBJ2-5 | TRBV7-9 | CASSFRVETQYF
TRBJ2-7 | TRBV30 | CAWSPVPDSLAYEQYF
TRBJ1-3 | TRBV30 | CAWSLQGRNTIYF
TRBJ2-3 | TRBV7-3 | CASSLKMVQSTDTQYF
TRBJ2-1 | TRBV21-1 | CASSPGTSGIGRSYNEQFF
TRBJ2-1 | TRBV12-3/TRBV12-4 | CASTVDGLGEQFF
TRBJ2-1 | TRBV29-1 | CSVDDRASYNEQFF
TRBJ2-1 | TRBV7-8 | CASSIAGNEQFF
TRBJ2-2 | TRBV7-6 | CASSLALRGKGELFF
TRBJ2-5 | TRBV9 | CASSKRQGETQYF
TRBJ2-1 | TRBV18 | CASSPRATGIEQFF
TRBJ2-7 | TRBV7-2 | CASSFQSGQPYEQYF
TRBJ2-2 | TRBV20-1 | CSAPNHYVNTGELFF
TRBJ2-7 | TRBV7-9 | CASSPLPGQGDEQYF
TRBJ2-4 | TRBV20-1 | CSAPGREAKNIQYF
TRBJ2-1 | TRBV6-4 | CASSDSKLGSNEQFF
TRBJ2-5 | TRBV11-2 | CASSLGGAQETQYF
TRBJ1-1 | TRBV9 | CASSVATEGGWTEAFF
TRBJ2-3 | TRBV12-3/TRBV12-4 | CASSPGGTGVKDTQYF
TRBJ1-2 | TRBV7-9 | CASSFSDHGYTF
TRBJ2-6 | TRBV5-1 | CASSLQDPGANVLTF
TRBJ2-7 | TRBV5-1 | CASSSSTGGPYEQYF
TRBJ1-1 | TRBV18 | CASSPPVGGGTEAFF
TRBJ2-5 | TRBV7-9 | CASSPNRQGGLETQYF
TRBJ1-5 | TRBV6-1 | CASRPYTGNQPQHF
TRBJ2-5 | TRBV5-4 | CASSRLGTEEETQYF
TRBJ2-1 | TRBV20-1 | CSANSGRRNNEQFF
TRBJ2-5 | TRBV12-3/TRBV12-4 | CASSPRGVVGTQYF
TRBJ2-2 | TRBV29-1 | CSVVGAGGTRTGELFF
TRBJ2-3 | TRBV7-2 | CASSQYWDTQYF
TRBJ2-1 | TRBV2 | CASRRHQFYNEQFF
TRBJ1-6 | TRBV5-4 | CASSLGQGGNSPLHF
TRBJ1-6 | TRBV20-1 | CSASRDRDFF
TRBJ1-2 | TRBV12-3/TRBV12-4 | CASSETGTPLRGYTF
TRBJ2-2 | TRBV9 | CASSPGQVNTGELFF
TRBJ2-1 | TRBV5-1 | CASSLRTRALYNEQFF
TRBJ1-3 | TRBV7-3 | CASSLGSSSGNTIYF
TRBJ1-5 | TRBV7-9 | CASSLDGARVNQPQHF
TRBJ2-3 | TRBV29-1 | CSVEERVTDTQYF
TRBJ2-6 | TRBV20-1 | CSATQGVGANVLTF